This TCR beta chain was sequenced during a study of response to subunit inactivated influenza vaccine (dated 2018 in TCRdb). In terms of the full investigation: Deep quantitative T cell receptor repertoire profiling was used in the study to track responses to a trivalent subunit inactivated influenza vaccine. Overall study outcomes, separate from this receptor: It was suggested by the authors that each seasonal influenza vaccination may recruit only a limited number of new T cells.

The method was RT-PCR. Sequencer: Illumina HiSeq 2500. Starting from the raw public reads, TCRdb applied fastp trimming at Q25, assembled clones with MiXCR and retained in-frame beta chains. Entries are consolidated by CDR3 protein sequence, retaining the most common genes and DNA. Recorded for this sample are fewer than 600,000 distinct CDR3 sequences; approximately 7.7% of them occurred a single time. The ten most abundant clones make up about an eighth of the sample. From the germline V gene (reference sequence), CDR1 is DFQATT and CDR2 is SNEGSKA. Reading from cysteine to phenylalanine, the CDR3 counts 13 amino acids. The sequence is cut down to CDR3 DNA, 39 bases in frame from base 1. Trimming takes 6 bases from V and 4 bases from J, and the germline ends sit 15 bases apart. This clonotype was recorded at least ten times. Its antigen remains unidentified. There are no base qualities to consult, and no much larger clone falls within one base.

The sequence joins TRBV20-1 to TRBJ2-5; the D gene is perhaps TRBD2, on 6 matching bases. Sequencing used PBMCs from blood, obtained around 25 months after vaccination. This sequence was found in a man aged 45 to 70 who received an inactivated influenza vaccine. Donor details come from another sample of the same person, matched by shared clones. The sequenced DNA is TGCAGTGCCCAGGAAGCGGGTGTAGAGACCCAGTACTTC. Translated, this gives CSAQEAGVETQYF.